A selection of T cell receptor beta chains follows, all from one sample in a study of persistence of HIV-infected CD4 T cells. Clones were sequenced by immunoSEQ multiplex PCR, and TCRdb holds only the in-frame ones, with some missing. The sample consists of around 42,000 clones, approximately 80% of them appearing once. Antigens of these TCRs are unknown. The sequenced sample was CD4+ T cells sorted from PBMCs after roughly 17-hour stimulation, obtained from a patient who received antiretroviral therapy. These receptors were obtained from an adult man with HIV who was CMV-seropositive. CDR3s include the opening cysteine and the closing phenylalanine or tryptophan. The order of the fields is V gene, clone size, J gene, D gene, CDR3 DNA, CDR3 protein. A D gene is named only where the DNA matches it firmly. A row's size may be missing; if present it is once, few, many or a size class.

v_call: TRBV2
clone_size: NA
j_call: TRBJ1-1
d_call: NA
cdr3_nt: TGTGCCAGCAACTACGGGACTTTCCCGAACACTGAAGCTTTCTTT
cdr3_aa: CASNYGTFPNTEAFF

v_call: TRBV14
clone_size: NA
j_call: TRBJ1-4
d_call: NA
cdr3_nt: TGTGCCAGCAGCCGGGGAAATGAAAAACTGTTTTTT
cdr3_aa: CASSRGNEKLFF

v_call: TRBV9
clone_size: NA
j_call: TRBJ1-5
d_call: TRBD1
cdr3_nt: TGTGCCAGCAGCCGACAGGGTGACAATCAGCCCCAGCATTTT
cdr3_aa: CASSRQGDNQPQHF

v_call: TRBV4-1
clone_size: few
j_call: TRBJ2-1
d_call: TRBD2
cdr3_nt: TGCGCCAGCAGCCCACCTCCGGGGGGGGCTTCCTACAATGAGCAGTTCTTC
cdr3_aa: CASSPPPGGASYNEQFF

v_call: TRBV6-4
clone_size: NA
j_call: TRBJ1-6
d_call: NA
cdr3_nt: TGTGCCAGCAGTGACTCTGGGCTGGGCAGAAATTCACCCCTCCACTTT
cdr3_aa: CASSDSGLGRNSPLHF

v_call: TRBV28
clone_size: NA
j_call: TRBJ1-5
d_call: NA
cdr3_nt: TGTGCCAGCAGTTTTGGGTCCAATCAGCCCCAGCATTTT
cdr3_aa: CASSFGSNQPQHF

v_call: TRBV4-3
clone_size: NA
j_call: TRBJ2-1
d_call: NA
cdr3_nt: TGCGCCAGCAGCCTCCGGGACAACTATCAGAATGAGCAGTTCTTC
cdr3_aa: CASSLRDNYQNEQFF

v_call: TRBV15
clone_size: few
j_call: TRBJ1-3
d_call: TRBD1
cdr3_nt: TGTGCCACCAGCCGGGACAGGATTTTCGTGTCAGACACCATATATTTT
cdr3_aa: CATSRDRIFVSDTIYF

v_call: TRBV27
clone_size: NA
j_call: TRBJ2-2
d_call: NA
cdr3_nt: TGTGCCAGCAGTTCCTCCTCCGGTCGGGCCGGGGAGCTGTTTTTT
cdr3_aa: CASSSSSGRAGELFF

v_call: TRBV11-1
clone_size: few
j_call: TRBJ1-1
d_call: TRBD1
cdr3_nt: TGTGCCAGCAGCTCACAGGGGGACCCGAACACTGAAGCTTTCTTT
cdr3_aa: CASSSQGDPNTEAFF

v_call: TRBV14
clone_size: NA
j_call: TRBJ1-6
d_call: NA
cdr3_nt: TGTGCCAGCAGCCACGGGGGCTCCTATAATTCACCCCTCCACTTT
cdr3_aa: CASSHGGSYNSPLHF

v_call: TRBV5-8
clone_size: once
j_call: TRBJ1-3
d_call: TRBD1
cdr3_nt: TGTGCCGGACCGGACAGGATCCTTCGGAACACCATATATTTT
cdr3_aa: CAGPDRILRNTIYF

v_call: TRBV27
clone_size: NA
j_call: TRBJ1-2
d_call: NA
cdr3_nt: TGTGCCAGCAGTTTATTCGGGGGACGGGGCTACACCTTC
cdr3_aa: CASSLFGGRGYTF

v_call: TRBV12-3/TRBV12-4
clone_size: NA
j_call: TRBJ1-5
d_call: NA
cdr3_nt: TGTGCCAGCAGTTTGAAGGGGTCAGGGCCCCAGCATTTT
cdr3_aa: CASSLKGSGPQHF

v_call: TRBV7-9
clone_size: NA
j_call: TRBJ1-2
d_call: NA
cdr3_nt: TGTGCCAGCAGCTTAGGGCAGTCTTATGGCTACACCTTC
cdr3_aa: CASSLGQSYGYTF

v_call: TRBV21-1
clone_size: NA
j_call: TRBJ2-7
d_call: NA
cdr3_nt: TGTGCCAGCAGCAAAGAGGAGGGGGGCCTCTCCTACGAGCAGTACTTC
cdr3_aa: CASSKEEGGLSYEQYF

v_call: TRBV29-1
clone_size: NA
j_call: TRBJ1-2
d_call: TRBD1
cdr3_nt: TGCAGCGTCCGACAGGGGGCAGTCGACGGCTACACCTTC
cdr3_aa: CSVRQGAVDGYTF

v_call: TRBV30
clone_size: NA
j_call: TRBJ2-2
d_call: NA
cdr3_nt: TGTGCCCGAGTAGAAATTGGGACCGGGGAGCTGTTTTTT
cdr3_aa: CARVEIGTGELFF

v_call: TRBV27
clone_size: NA
j_call: TRBJ1-5
d_call: TRBD1
cdr3_nt: TGTGCCAGCAGTTTATCAGGGACAGGGTTCAATCAGCCCCAGCATTTT
cdr3_aa: CASSLSGTGFNQPQHF

v_call: TRBV5-4
clone_size: NA
j_call: TRBJ1-6
d_call: NA
cdr3_nt: TGTGCCAGCAGCCAGGACAGAAGCTCCTATAATTCACCCCTCCACTTT
cdr3_aa: CASSQDRSSYNSPLHF

v_call: TRBV4-2
clone_size: NA
j_call: TRBJ2-7
d_call: NA
cdr3_nt: TGTGCCAGCAGCCAAGATGAGGGAGGATACGAGCAGTACTTC
cdr3_aa: CASSQDEGGYEQYF

v_call: TRBV7-8
clone_size: NA
j_call: TRBJ1-3
d_call: NA
cdr3_nt: TGTGCCAGCAGCTTATACCCCTCTGGCTCAGGGGAGTGGGGCTCTGGAAACACCATATATTTT
cdr3_aa: CASSLYPSGSGEWGSGNTIYF

v_call: TRBV6-1
clone_size: NA
j_call: TRBJ1-3
d_call: TRBD1
cdr3_nt: TGTGCCAGCAGTGAGGGAGGGGGCAGAAACACCATATATTTT
cdr3_aa: CASSEGGGRNTIYF

v_call: TRBV5-1
clone_size: NA
j_call: TRBJ1-2
d_call: NA
cdr3_nt: TGCGCCAGCAGCTTGGTAGGGGTCCTTGGCTATGGCTACACCTTC
cdr3_aa: CASSLVGVLGYGYTF

v_call: TRBV11-1
clone_size: few
j_call: TRBJ2-1
d_call: NA
cdr3_nt: TGTGCCAGCAGCCGGGACACATACAATGAGCAGTTCTTC
cdr3_aa: CASSRDTYNEQFF

v_call: TRBV6-2/TRBV6-3
clone_size: NA
j_call: TRBJ1-5
d_call: NA
cdr3_nt: TGTGCCAGCAGTTTTCCCCCACGGACAAGCAATCAGCCCCAGCATTTT
cdr3_aa: CASSFPPRTSNQPQHF

v_call: TRBV12-3/TRBV12-4
clone_size: NA
j_call: TRBJ1-2
d_call: NA
cdr3_nt: TGTGCCAGCACCCCGACAGGATCTGGCTACACCTTC
cdr3_aa: CASTPTGSGYTF

v_call: TRBV6-6
clone_size: NA
j_call: TRBJ2-7
d_call: NA
cdr3_nt: TGTGCCAGCAGTTCAATTTCCTACGAGCAGTACTTC
cdr3_aa: CASSSISYEQYF

v_call: TRBV20-1
clone_size: medium-sized
j_call: TRBJ1-2
d_call: NA
cdr3_nt: TGCAGTGCCCCGTTACAGCATGGCTACACCTTC
cdr3_aa: CSAPLQHGYTF

v_call: TRBV6-2/TRBV6-3
clone_size: NA
j_call: TRBJ1-2
d_call: NA
cdr3_nt: TGTGCCAGCAGCGAACAAGGACACTATGGCTACACCTTC
cdr3_aa: CASSEQGHYGYTF

v_call: TRBV6-5
clone_size: NA
j_call: TRBJ1-2
d_call: NA
cdr3_nt: TGTGCCACTTCCCTGGGGAGGGGATATGGCTACACCTTC
cdr3_aa: CATSLGRGYGYTF

v_call: TRBV6-5
clone_size: NA
j_call: TRBJ2-2
d_call: NA
cdr3_nt: TGTGCCAGCAGTTACCGGGACGGAGTATACACCGGGGAGCTGTTTTTT
cdr3_aa: CASSYRDGVYTGELFF

v_call: TRBV4-1
clone_size: NA
j_call: TRBJ1-5
d_call: NA
cdr3_nt: TGCGCCAGCAGCCAAGTGGTCAGGACCCAAGAAAATCAGCCCCAGCATTTT
cdr3_aa: CASSQVVRTQENQPQHF

v_call: TRBV5-1
clone_size: NA
j_call: TRBJ1-4
d_call: TRBD1
cdr3_nt: TGCGCCAGCAGCTCCATGACAGGGGGGACTAATGAAAAACTGTTTTTT
cdr3_aa: CASSSMTGGTNEKLFF

v_call: TRBV27
clone_size: NA
j_call: TRBJ2-1
d_call: NA
cdr3_nt: TGTGCCAGCAGTTTATACGGTCGGGGGGAGCAGTTCTTC
cdr3_aa: CASSLYGRGEQFF

v_call: TRBV5-1
clone_size: NA
j_call: TRBJ2-4
d_call: NA
cdr3_nt: TGCGCCAGCAGCCCGCCCGACCACAACGCCAAAAACATTCAGTACTTC
cdr3_aa: CASSPPDHNAKNIQYF

v_call: TRBV6-6
clone_size: NA
j_call: TRBJ1-2
d_call: NA
cdr3_nt: TGTGCCAGCAGTTACACCGGGGCCCCTAACTATGGCTACACCTTC
cdr3_aa: CASSYTGAPNYGYTF

v_call: TRBV19
clone_size: NA
j_call: TRBJ1-1
d_call: NA
cdr3_nt: TGTGCCAGTAGTGGCCTGCGAGGAAACACTGAAGCTTTCTTT
cdr3_aa: CASSGLRGNTEAFF

v_call: TRBV7-6
clone_size: NA
j_call: TRBJ2-1
d_call: TRBD1
cdr3_nt: TGTGCCAGCAGCCGACGACAGGGGGTAAGAGAGCAGTTCTTC
cdr3_aa: CASSRRQGVREQFF

v_call: TRBV6-2/TRBV6-3
clone_size: few
j_call: TRBJ1-2
d_call: NA
cdr3_nt: TGTGCCAGCAGTCCCGTTAACTATGGCTACACCTTC
cdr3_aa: CASSPVNYGYTF

v_call: TRBV6-6
clone_size: NA
j_call: TRBJ1-6
d_call: TRBD1
cdr3_nt: TGTGCCAGCAGTCGACAGGGGGCGAGTGCGAATTCACCCCTCCACTTT
cdr3_aa: CASSRQGASANSPLHF

v_call: TRBV19
clone_size: once
j_call: TRBJ1-6
d_call: NA
cdr3_nt: TGTGCCAGTAGTGCAAGAACCGGGACCCGTCAGAATTCACCCCTCCACTTT
cdr3_aa: CASSARTGTRQNSPLHF

v_call: TRBV6-5
clone_size: medium-sized
j_call: TRBJ1-5
d_call: TRBD1
cdr3_nt: TGTGCCAGCAGTTTGACAGGGGGCAATAGCAATCAGCCCCAGCATTTT
cdr3_aa: CASSLTGGNSNQPQHF

v_call: TRBV19
clone_size: NA
j_call: TRBJ1-2
d_call: NA
cdr3_nt: TGTGCCAGTAGCCCCCAGCATTCTACTGGAGGCTACACCTTC
cdr3_aa: CASSPQHSTGGYTF